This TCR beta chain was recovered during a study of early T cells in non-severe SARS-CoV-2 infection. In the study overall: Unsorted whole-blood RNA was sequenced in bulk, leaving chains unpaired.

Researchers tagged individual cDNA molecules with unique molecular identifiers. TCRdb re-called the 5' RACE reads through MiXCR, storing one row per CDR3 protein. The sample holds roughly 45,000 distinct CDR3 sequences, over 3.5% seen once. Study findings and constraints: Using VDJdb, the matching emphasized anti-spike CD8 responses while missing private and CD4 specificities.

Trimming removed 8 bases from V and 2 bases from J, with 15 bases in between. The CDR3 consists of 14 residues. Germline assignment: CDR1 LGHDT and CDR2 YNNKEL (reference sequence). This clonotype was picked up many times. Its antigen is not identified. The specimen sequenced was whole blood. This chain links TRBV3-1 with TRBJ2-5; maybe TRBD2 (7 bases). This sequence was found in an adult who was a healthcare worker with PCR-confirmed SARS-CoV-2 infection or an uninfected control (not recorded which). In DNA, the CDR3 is TGTGCCAGCGGTTACGGGGGGACACAAGAGACCCAGTACTTC. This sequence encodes CASGYGGTQETQYF.